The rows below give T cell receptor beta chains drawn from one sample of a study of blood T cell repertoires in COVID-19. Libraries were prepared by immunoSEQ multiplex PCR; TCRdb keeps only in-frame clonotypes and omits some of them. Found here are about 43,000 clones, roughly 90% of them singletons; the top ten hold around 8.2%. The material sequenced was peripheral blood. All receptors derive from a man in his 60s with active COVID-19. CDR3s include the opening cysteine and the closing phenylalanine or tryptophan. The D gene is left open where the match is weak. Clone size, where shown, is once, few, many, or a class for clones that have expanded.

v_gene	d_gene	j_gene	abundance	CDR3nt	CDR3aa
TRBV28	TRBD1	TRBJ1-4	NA	TGTGCCAGCAGACTACAGGGGCCAACTAATGAAAAACTGTTTTTT	CASRLQGPTNEKLFF
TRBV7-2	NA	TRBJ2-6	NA	TGTGCCAGCAGCTTAGGCGACTCTGGGGCCAACGTCCTGACTTTC	CASSLGDSGANVLTF
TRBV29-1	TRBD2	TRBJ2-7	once	TGCAGCGTTAAGAGTACTAGCGGTACCTACGAGCAGTACTTC	CSVKSTSGTYEQYF
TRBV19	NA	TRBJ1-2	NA	TGTGCCAGCAGCCCTCGGGAGGATGGCTACACCTTC	CASSPREDGYTF
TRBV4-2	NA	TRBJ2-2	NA	TGTGCCAGCAGCCAAGAAGTTCCTACAGGCGGGGAGCTGTTTTTT	CASSQEVPTGGELFF
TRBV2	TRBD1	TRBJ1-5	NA	TGTGCCAGCCAGGGACAGGGGTTAAGTCAGCCCCAGCATTTT	CASQGQGLSQPQHF
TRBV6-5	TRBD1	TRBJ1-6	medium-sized	TGTGCCAGCAGTTCAGGACAGGGGGCATTTTCACCCCTCCACTTT	CASSSGQGAFSPLHF
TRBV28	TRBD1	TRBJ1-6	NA	TGTGCCAGCACGGACAGGGGAAATTCACCCCTCCACTTT	CASTDRGNSPLHF
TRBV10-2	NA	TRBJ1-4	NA	TGCGCCAGCGGAGACAGACGGGAAAAACTGTTTTTT	CASGDRREKLFF
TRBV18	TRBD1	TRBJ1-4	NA	TGTGCCAGCCAAAGTGGGACAGGGGGCGCAGGAGAAAAACTGTTTTTT	CASQSGTGGAGEKLFF
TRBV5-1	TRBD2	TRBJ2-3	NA	TGCGCCAGCAGCTTTTCGGGAGGCGGAGCAGATACGCAGTATTTT	CASSFSGGGADTQYF
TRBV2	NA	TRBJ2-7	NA	TGTGCCAGCAGTGAAGAGTCCCGGTCGGTCTACGAGCAGTACTTC	CASSEESRSVYEQYF